The T cell receptor beta chain under discussion was sequenced for a study of radiation and T cells in renal cell carcinoma. Study-level background: Nephrectomy followed 15 Gy stereotactic body radiation by 4 weeks. Whole-study findings and limits: No pretreatment tumor biopsies were available for baseline clonotypes.

About this clone itself: Its cognate antigen is unknown.

Germline V gene data show CDR1 as SEHNR and CDR2 as FQNEAQ (reference sequence). Deletions cut 1 base from V and 1 base from J, with 7 bases between. The CDR3 has 14 amino acids. Measured with immunoSEQ multiplex PCR; TCRdb has only the in-frame clones, and not every one. The data hold 130,000 or so clones, with approximately 87% observed a single time. Time point given: baseline pretreatment blood. Treatment: 15 Gy SBRT to primary tumor, nephrectomy 4 weeks later. This sequence originates from a woman between 45 and 65 years old with renal cell carcinoma. V gene TRBV7-9 combines with J gene TRBJ1-1, with D maybe TRBD1 (6 bases). Material: blood, obtained from a patient whose treatment included radiotherapy and nephrectomy. CDR3 bases: TGTGCCAGCAGCTTAGAACAGGGGAACACTGAAGCTTTCTTT. Its protein is CASSLEQGNTEAFF.